Below, 29 T cell receptor beta chains from the same sample are listed, as sequenced in a study of blood T cells in healthy people across ages. With a J-beta primer mix and a sample-barcoded 5' primer, a second PCR ran roughly 7 to 11 cycles. TCRdb recomputed calls from the 5' RACE reads with MiXCR, one row per CDR3 protein. The sample has 850,000 to 1,300,000 distinct CDR3 sequences; 35% to 55% are singletons. The source material was blood. These receptors were collected from a woman aged 55 to 70 in good health.

This clonotype was seen only a few times. V usage is TRBV6-4 and J usage is TRBJ1-2; the D is unclear. Trimming stripped 0 bases from V and 4 bases from J, with 12 bases between. The CDR3 has 15 residues. In germline, CDR1 is MRHNA, CDR2 SNTAGT. CDR3 protein: CASSDSAETPYGYTF. CDR3 coding DNA: TGTGCCAGCAGTGACTCAGCGGAGACTCCCTATGGCTACACCTTC.

This rearrangement joins TRBV6-1 to TRBJ1-4; no reliable D call. This CDR3 contains 16 residues. CDR1 is MNHNS, CDR2 SASEGT, per germline. Trimming took 2 bases from V and 8 from J, leaving 18 bases between them. This CDR3 reads CASSEILRTYGEKLFF. In DNA form, the CDR3 reads TGTGCCAGCAGTGAAATTCTCCGGACTTACGGGGAAAAACTGTTTTTT.

The chain has TRBV12-3 or TRBV12-4 and TRBJ2-5; 13 bases are shared with TRBD2. The CDR3 extends over 16 amino acids. The V segment lost 3 bases and the J segment 3 bases; nucleotides outside the gene matches: 4. CDR3 sequence (DNA): TGTGCCAGCAGTTTCAGCGGGACTAGCGGGAAAGAGACCCAGTACTTC. Amino acids: CASSFSGTSGKETQYF.

This clonotype was observed a few times. This sequence joins TRBV7-9 and TRBJ2-3, with D tentatively TRBD2 (6 bases). CDR1 is SEHNR and CDR2 is FQNEAQ in the germline V gene (reference sequence). Between the trimmed V and J ends, which lost 5 bases and 1 base, there was a span of 16 bases. The CDR3 covers 16 residues. The CDR3 region is CASSGISGLGTDTQYF. The CDR3, as DNA: TGTGCCAGCAGCGGAATTAGCGGTTTAGGCACAGATACGCAGTATTTT.

CDR3 in amino acids: CASSQSAGAYEQYF. The CDR3, as DNA: TGTGCCAGCTCACAGTCGGCGGGGGCCTACGAGCAGTACTTC. The chain has TRBV18 and TRBJ2-7, with 7 positions matching TRBD2. The CDR3 extends over 14 amino acids. CDR1 and CDR2 from the germline V gene are KGHSH and LQKENI. V lost 4 bases, J lost 2 bases, and 5 bases stayed unmatched. Supplemented by reference TRBV18 and TRBJ2-7, the full variable domain reads NAGVMQNPRHLVRRRGQEARLRCSPMKGHSHVYWYRQLPEEGLKFMVYLQKENIIDESGMPKERFSAEFPKEGPSILRIQQVVRGDSAAYFCASSQSAGAYEQYFGPGTRLTVT.

V is TRBV20-1 and J is TRBJ2-1; the match to TRBD1 covers 8 bases. J was trimmed by 6 bases and V by 2 bases; bases with no gene match: 12. Germline V gene sequence: CDR1 DFQATT, CDR2 SNEGSKA (reference sequence). This CDR3 comprises 16 residues. CDR3 sequence reads: CSARSSGGLVFNEQFF. Here the CDR3 DNA reads TGCAGTGCTAGATCGTCAGGGGGCCTTGTTTTCAATGAGCAGTTCTTC.

This clonotype showed up just a few times. The gene calls are TRBV10-2 and TRBJ2-5; a possible D gene is TRBD2 (5 bases). V was shortened by 0 bases and J by 11 bases, with 13 bases between the two germline ends. Germline loops: CDR1 WSHSY, CDR2 SAAADI. The CDR3 has 13 residues. The CDR3: CASSESGWGEQYF. CDR3 DNA sequence: TGCGCCAGCAGTGAGTCTGGATGGGGAGAGCAGTACTTC.

The chain uses TRBV27 and TRBJ1-1, with D perhaps TRBD1 (6 bases). Trimming removed 4 bases at V and 0 bases at J, with 12 bases between. The CDR3 has 15 residues. CDR1 MNHEY and CDR2 SMNVEV come from the germline V gene (reference sequence). This chain's CDR3 is CASSSRGSVNTEAFF. Written as DNA, the CDR3 is TGTGCCAGCAGTTCGAGGGGGTCTGTGAACACTGAAGCTTTCTTT.

This clonotype showed up just a few times. This sequence joins TRBV6-6 and TRBJ2-7, with 9 positions matching TRBD2. The CDR3 loop spans 14 amino acids. Germline assignment: CDR1 MNHNY and CDR2 SVGAGI (reference sequence). J lost 4 bases, V lost 6 bases, and 7 bases had no gene match. CDR3 nucleotides: TGTGCCAGCAGCGCCGGGACTAGCAAGTACGAGCAGTACTTC. Its protein product is CASSAGTSKYEQYF.

V and J are TRBV30 and TRBJ2-7; D is ambiguous. The CDR3 has 13 residues. V was shortened by 3 bases and J by 0 bases, with 9 bases between the two germline ends. Germline assignment: CDR1 GTSNPN and CDR2 SVGIG (reference sequence). The CDR3 is CAWRVGYSYEQYF. The CDR3 DNA reads TGTGCCTGGAGGGTGGGATACTCCTACGAGCAGTACTTC.

This chain uses TRBV3-1 with TRBJ2-7; D is uncertain. From germline, CDR1 is LGHDT and CDR2 YNNKEL (reference sequence). Trimming took off 0 bases at V and 2 bases at J, with 5 bases between the two ends. There are 13 residues in the CDR3. The CDR3 sequence: CASSQDIAYEQYF. Written as DNA, the CDR3 is TGTGCCAGCAGCCAAGATATCGCCTACGAGCAGTACTTC.

In its sample, this clonotype was seen many times. The V call is TRBV20-1, the J call TRBJ2-7, with D hard to call. Germline V lookup: CDR1 DFQATT, CDR2 SNEGSKA (reference sequence). The V end was cut by 2 bases, the J end by 4 bases, with 12 bases between. This CDR3 has 13 residues. The CDR3 DNA sequence: TGCAGTGCTAGATTGGGCACACTTTACGAGCAGTACTTC. Its translation: CSARLGTLYEQYF.

V gene TRBV5-1 combines with J gene TRBJ1-5, with TRBD1 identical over 10 bases. Germline CDR1 SGHRS, CDR2 YFSETQ. The CDR3 runs to 15 residues. The ends lost 3 bases at V and 7 bases at J; junction bases unmatched: 7. The CDR3 is CASSWGTGEGQPQHF. As DNA, the CDR3 is TGCGCCAGCAGCTGGGGGACAGGGGAAGGGCAGCCCCAGCATTTT.

This clonotype has a count of ten or more. The chain has TRBV4-2 and TRBJ1-6; tentative D call: TRBD1 (5 bases). CDR3 length: 15 amino acids. The V end lost 4 bases, the J end lost 5 bases, and 12 bases lay between the germline ends. Per germline, CDR1 LGHNA and CDR2 YNFKEQ. CDR3 in DNA: TGTGCCAGCAGCCCCCCCGGGGCCCATAATTCACCCCTCCACTTT. Translation: CASSPPGAHNSPLHF.

The chain carries TRBV7-2 and TRBJ2-5; D possibly corresponds to TRBD1 (6 bases). The CDR3 has 16 amino acids. Germline V gene lookup returns CDR1 SGHTA and CDR2 FQGNSA. V lost 5 bases and J 5 bases, leaving 21 bases between the germline ends. The DNA for the CDR3 is TGTGCCAGCAGCCCCTCCCGTCGGGCAGGGGCGGAGACCCAGTACTTC. Its translation: CASSPSRRAGAETQYF. Complete variable domain (other parts from reference TRBV7-2 and TRBJ2-5): GAGVSQSPSNKVTEKGKDVELRCDPISGHTALYWYRQSLGQGLEFLIYFQGNSAPDKSGLPSDRFSAERTGGSVSTLTIQRTQQEDSAVYLCASSPSRRAGAETQYFGPGTRLLVL.

The sample holds a few counts of this clonotype. The chain carries TRBV5-6 and TRBJ2-1; the D is unclear. V lost 0 bases, J lost 5 bases, and 3 bases lay in between. The germline V gene encodes CDR1 SGHDT and CDR2 YYEEEE. The CDR3 totals 12 residues. As DNA, the CDR3 is TGTGCCAGCAGCTTGGATAACAATGAGCAGTTCTTC. Translation: CASSLDNNEQFF. Looking up the rest from reference TRBV5-6 and TRBJ2-1 gives the full variable domain: DAGVTQSPTHLIKTRGQQVTLRCSPKSGHDTVSWYQQALGQGPQFIFQYYEEEERQRGNFPDRFSGHQFPNYSSELNVNALLLGDSALYLCASSLDNNEQFFGPGTRLTVL.

The rearrangement joins TRBV3-1 to TRBJ2-7, with 8 bases matching TRBD1. J gave up 6 bases and V 2 bases, and 9 bases lay outside the gene matches. Per germline, CDR1 LGHDT and CDR2 YNNKEL (reference sequence). The CDR3 runs to 15 residues. CDR3 sequence (DNA): TGTGCCAGCAGCCAAAGCCCAGGACAGGGTACCGAGCAGTACTTC. Translating gives CASSQSPGQGTEQYF.

V usage is TRBV7-9 and J usage is TRBJ2-4, with TRBD1 identical over 8 bases. Near its end, the DNA agrees better with TRBJ2-7, so the J call may be wrong. Looked up from germline, CDR1 is SEHNR and CDR2 is FQNEAQ (reference sequence). The CDR3 runs to 13 residues. The chain's CDR3 is CASSTRDRGEQYF. The CDR3 nucleotides are TGTGCCAGCAGCACACGAGACAGGGGCGAGCAGTACTTC.

This clonotype appeared many times. V gene TRBV6-5 combines with J gene TRBJ2-2; the D gene is possibly TRBD2 (5 bases). The V gene lost 6 bases and the J gene lost 2 bases, with 10 bases spanning the gap. CDR1 and CDR2 from the germline V gene are MNHEY and SVGAGI. The CDR3 consists of 14 residues. The chain's CDR3 is CASSPLGNTGELFF. CDR3 nucleotide sequence: TGTGCCAGCAGCCCACTAGGAAACACCGGGGAGCTGTTTTTT.

The rearrangement joins TRBV18 to TRBJ2-7, with TRBD2 matching over 8 bases. CDR1 is KGHSH, CDR2 LQKENI, per germline. This CDR3 is 15 amino acids long. J gave up 3 bases and V 0 bases, and 4 bases lay outside the gene matches. Here the CDR3 reads CASSPPSGTLYEQYF. CDR3 DNA sequence: TGTGCCAGCTCACCACCTAGCGGGACACTCTACGAGCAGTACTTC.

The V gene is TRBV2, the J gene TRBJ1-2; D remains unclear. The germline V and J ends were trimmed by 7 bases and 6 bases, with 18 bases remaining between them. Germline-derived CDR1 and CDR2 are SNHLY and FYNNEI. The CDR3 runs 14 residues. The CDR3 nucleotides read TGTGCCAGCAACCCCGCGGGCAGAGTGGATGGCTACACCTTC. Amino acid sequence: CASNPAGRVDGYTF.

Only a few counts were recorded for this clonotype. The chain links TRBV18 to TRBJ2-5; D is unclear. Germline CDR1 reads KGHSH; CDR2 reads LQKENI. V was clipped by 3 bases and J by 1 base, with 6 bases between them. The CDR3 contains 13 residues. CDR3 sequence: CASSPYAQETQYF. CDR3 nucleotide sequence: TGTGCCAGCTCACCTTATGCCCAAGAGACCCAGTACTTC.

This chain joins TRBV15 and TRBJ2-5; possibly TRBD2 for D (5 bases). The germline V gene has CDR1 LNHNV and CDR2 YYDKDF (reference sequence). V was clipped by 1 base and J by 5 bases, with 17 bases between them. This CDR3 contains 16 residues. CDR3 region: CATSRAPLDGGETQYF. For the CDR3, the DNA is TGTGCCACCAGCAGAGCTCCTTTAGATGGCGGGGAGACCCAGTACTTC.

This clonotype was seen only a few times. The chain has TRBV20-1 and TRBJ1-2; D is possibly TRBD1 (5 bases). The V end lost 0 bases, the J end lost 5 bases, and 16 bases lay between the germline ends. The CDR3 loop spans 15 amino acids. Germline assignment: CDR1 DFQATT and CDR2 SNEGSKA (reference sequence). The CDR3 is CSARDGGPGKYGYTF. The CDR3 coding sequence is TGCAGTGCTAGAGATGGAGGCCCAGGGAAGTATGGCTACACCTTC.

This clonotype has ten or more counts. This rearrangement joins TRBV28 to TRBJ1-6; the D gene is possibly TRBD1 (5 bases). V lost 5 bases, J lost 8 bases, and 10 bases lay in between. The CDR3 is 13 residues long. Germline V gene sequence: CDR1 MDHEN, CDR2 SYDVKM. Here the CDR3 reads CASSPLTDSPLHF. CDR3 bases: TGTGCCAGCAGTCCTCTGACAGATTCACCCCTCCACTTT.

Only a few counts were recorded for this clonotype. V usage is TRBV12-3 or TRBV12-4 and J usage is TRBJ2-1, with a tentative D call TRBD2 (6 bases). Trimming shortened V by 3 bases and J by 12 bases, and 12 bases separated the two germline ends. CDR3 length equals 12 residues. The CDR3 region is CASSFGGLTQFF. In DNA form, the CDR3 reads TGTGCCAGCAGTTTCGGAGGGTTGACGCAGTTCTTC.

The chain recombines TRBV27 with TRBJ2-3; a possible D gene is TRBD1 (5 bases). V gave up 8 bases and J gave up 4 bases, with 13 bases separating them. Germline lookup yields CDR1 MNHEY and CDR2 SMNVEV (reference sequence). The CDR3 totals 13 residues. CDR3 sequence reads: CASRRASADTQYF. As DNA, the CDR3 is TGTGCCAGCCGCAGGGCTTCGGCAGATACGCAGTATTTT.

This chain joins TRBV20-1 and TRBJ2-3; D uncertain. The ends were cut back, 0 bases at V and 2 bases at J, with 15 bases in the middle. This CDR3 region has 16 residues. CDR1 and CDR2 from the germline V gene are DFQATT and SNEGSKA (reference sequence). Here the CDR3 reads CSARDERGFLTDTQYF. The DNA of the CDR3 is TGCAGTGCTAGAGATGAACGCGGATTTCTCACAGATACGCAGTATTTT.

This clonotype was detected a few times. The rearrangement uses TRBV9 and TRBJ2-3; possibly TRBD2 for D (5 bases). The germline gives CDR1 SGDLS, CDR2 YYNGEE. The CDR3 contains 14 residues. Trimming took off 0 bases at V and 2 bases at J, with 7 bases between the two ends. The CDR3 DNA follows: TGTGCCAGCAGCGTAGGAGGGTTCACAGATACGCAGTATTTT. Encoded protein: CASSVGGFTDTQYF.